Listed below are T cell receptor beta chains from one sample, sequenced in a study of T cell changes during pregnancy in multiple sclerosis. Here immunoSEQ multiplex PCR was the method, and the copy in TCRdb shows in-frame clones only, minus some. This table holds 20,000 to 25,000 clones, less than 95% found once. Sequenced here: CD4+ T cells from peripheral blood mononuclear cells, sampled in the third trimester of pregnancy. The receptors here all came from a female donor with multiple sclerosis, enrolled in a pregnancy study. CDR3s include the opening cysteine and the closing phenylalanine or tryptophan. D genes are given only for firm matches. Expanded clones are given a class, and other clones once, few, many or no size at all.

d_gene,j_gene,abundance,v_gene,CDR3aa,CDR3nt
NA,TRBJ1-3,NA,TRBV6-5,CASSISHFAGNTIYF,TGTGCCAGCAGTATCTCTCACTTCGCTGGAAACACCATATATTTT
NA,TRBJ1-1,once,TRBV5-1,CASRPDSYTEAFF,TGCGCCAGCAGACCGGACAGTTACACTGAAGCTTTCTTT
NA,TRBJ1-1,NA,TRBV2,CASSVDVRTEAFF,TGTGCCAGCAGTGTTGACGTGAGGACTGAAGCTTTCTTT
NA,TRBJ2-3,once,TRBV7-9,CARGGAGTDTQYF,TGTGCCAGGGGGGGGGCGGGCACAGATACGCAGTATTTT
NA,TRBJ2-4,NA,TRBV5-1,CASSEQGGSNIQYF,TGCGCCAGCTCCGAGCAGGGCGGTTCAAACATTCAGTACTTC
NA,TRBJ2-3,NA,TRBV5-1,CASSFFNGADTQYF,TGCGCCAGCAGCTTCTTCAATGGAGCAGATACGCAGTATTTT
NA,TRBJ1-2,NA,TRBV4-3,CASSRRTGNYGYTF,TGCGCCAGCAGCCGACGGACGGGGAACTATGGCTACACCTTC
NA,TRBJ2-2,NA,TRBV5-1,CASSLIGRGDFGELFF,TGCGCCAGCAGCTTGATCGGCAGGGGGGATTTCGGGGAGCTGTTTTTT
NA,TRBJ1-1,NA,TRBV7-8,CASSLTGTNTEAFF,TGTGCCAGCAGCTTAACAGGGACGAACACTGAAGCTTTCTTT
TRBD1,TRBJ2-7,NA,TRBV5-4,CASSQRTGTAREQYF,TGTGCCAGCAGCCAGAGAACGGGGACAGCTCGCGAGCAGTACTTC
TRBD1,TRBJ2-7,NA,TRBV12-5,CASGPRGQGIYEQYF,TGTGCTAGTGGACCTCGGGGACAGGGGATCTACGAGCAGTACTTC
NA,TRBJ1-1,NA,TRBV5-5,CASSPIVYGENTEAFF,TGTGCCAGCAGCCCAATAGTTTACGGGGAGAACACTGAAGCTTTCTTT
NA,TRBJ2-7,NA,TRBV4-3,CASSLFPRGGGLSYEQYF,TGCGCCAGCAGCCTTTTCCCCCGGGGCGGGGGCCTCTCCTACGAGCAGTACTTC
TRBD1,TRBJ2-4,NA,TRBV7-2,CASSLNRGPNIQYF,TGTGCCAGCAGCTTAAATAGGGGGCCAAACATTCAGTACTTC
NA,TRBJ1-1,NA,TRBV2,CASIGDTEAFF,TGTGCCAGCATCGGGGACACTGAAGCTTTCTTT
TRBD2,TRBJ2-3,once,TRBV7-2,CASTERAGAPWADTQYF,TGTGCCAGCACCGAGCGAGCGGGGGCGCCCTGGGCAGATACGCAGTATTTT
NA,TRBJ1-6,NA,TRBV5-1,CASSLALDGTYNSPLHF,TGCGCCAGCAGCTTGGCCTTAGACGGGACCTATAATTCACCCCTCCACTTT
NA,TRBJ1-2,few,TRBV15,CATSRDRETYTF,TGTGCCACCAGCAGAGATCGGGAAACCTACACCTTC
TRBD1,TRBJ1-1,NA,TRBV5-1,CASSPGDRGQDEAFF,TGCGCCAGCAGCCCTGGGGACAGGGGGCAGGATGAAGCTTTCTTT
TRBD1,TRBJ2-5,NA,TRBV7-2,CASSARDRVQETQYF,TGTGCCAGCAGCGCTCGGGACAGAGTCCAAGAGACCCAGTACTTC
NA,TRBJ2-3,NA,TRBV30,CAWSVATRGTQYF,TGTGCCTGGAGTGTAGCTACAAGAGGTACGCAGTATTTT
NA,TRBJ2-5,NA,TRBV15,CATSRGPTSLRGETQYF,TGTGCCACCAGCAGGGGCCCCACTAGTCTACGGGGAGAGACCCAGTACTTC
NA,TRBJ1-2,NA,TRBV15,CATSRGVLGAWSGYTF,TGTGCCACCAGCAGAGGGGTGCTGGGGGCTTGGTCTGGCTACACCTTC
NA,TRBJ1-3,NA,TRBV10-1,CASSGQSNSGNTIYF,TGCGCCAGCAGTGGGCAGTCCAACTCTGGAAACACCATATATTTT
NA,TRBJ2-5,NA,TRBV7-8,CASSLAWRGRQETQYF,TGTGCCAGCAGCTTAGCGTGGAGGGGGCGGCAAGAGACCCAGTACTTC
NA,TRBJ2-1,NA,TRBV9,CASSVVYGGPSYNEQFF,TGTGCCAGCAGCGTAGTTTATGGGGGCCCCTCCTACAATGAGCAGTTCTTC
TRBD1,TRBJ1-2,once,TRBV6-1,CASSVGQIEVGHGYTF,TGTGCCAGCAGTGTGGGACAGATTGAAGTGGGGCATGGCTACACCTTC
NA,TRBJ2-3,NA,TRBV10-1,CASEPSQGYTQYF,TGCGCCAGCGAACCTAGCCAGGGGTATACGCAGTATTTT
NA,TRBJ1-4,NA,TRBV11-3,CASSLNSGEKLFF,TGTGCCAGCAGCTTAAATTCCGGTGAAAAACTGTTTTTT
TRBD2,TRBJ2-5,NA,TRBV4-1,CASSQGGGRGETQYF,TGCGCCAGCAGCCAAGGGGGGGGGAGGGGAGAGACCCAGTACTTC
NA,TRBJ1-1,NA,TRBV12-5,CASGLSHTEAFF,TGTGCTAGTGGTTTAAGCCACACTGAAGCTTTCTTT
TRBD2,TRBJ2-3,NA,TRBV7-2,CASSLQRGFTDTQYF,TGTGCCAGCAGCTTGCAGCGGGGGTTCACAGATACGCAGTATTTT